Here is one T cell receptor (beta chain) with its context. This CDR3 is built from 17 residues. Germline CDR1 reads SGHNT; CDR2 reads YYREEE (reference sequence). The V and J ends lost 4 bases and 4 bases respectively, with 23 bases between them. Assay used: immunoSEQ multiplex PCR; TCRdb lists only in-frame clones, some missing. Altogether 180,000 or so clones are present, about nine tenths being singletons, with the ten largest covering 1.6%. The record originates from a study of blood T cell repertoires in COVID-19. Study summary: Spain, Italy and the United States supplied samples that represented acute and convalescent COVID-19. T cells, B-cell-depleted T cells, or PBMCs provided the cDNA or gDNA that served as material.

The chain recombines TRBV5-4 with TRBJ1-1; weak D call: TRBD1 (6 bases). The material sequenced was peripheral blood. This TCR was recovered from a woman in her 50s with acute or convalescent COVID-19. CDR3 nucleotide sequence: TGTGCCAGCAGCCCCCAAACTGGGGGGGCGGGGGCCACTGAAGCTTTCTTT. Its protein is CASSPQTGGAGATEAFF.